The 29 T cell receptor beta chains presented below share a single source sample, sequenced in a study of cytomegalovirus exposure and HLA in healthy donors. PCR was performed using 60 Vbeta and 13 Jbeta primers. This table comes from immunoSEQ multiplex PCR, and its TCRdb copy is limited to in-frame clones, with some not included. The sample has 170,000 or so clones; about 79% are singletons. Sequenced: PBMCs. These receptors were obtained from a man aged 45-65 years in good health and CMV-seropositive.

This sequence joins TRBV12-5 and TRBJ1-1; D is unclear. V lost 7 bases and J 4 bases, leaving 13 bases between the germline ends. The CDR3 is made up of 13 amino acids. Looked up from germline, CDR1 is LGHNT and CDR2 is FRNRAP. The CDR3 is CASAHQAGTEAFF. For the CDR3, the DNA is TGTGCTAGTGCCCACCAGGCGGGCACTGAAGCTTTCTTT. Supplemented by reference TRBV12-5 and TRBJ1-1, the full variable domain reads DARVTQTPRHKVTEMGQEVTMRCQPILGHNTVFWYRQTMMQGLELLAYFRNRAPLDDSGMPKDRFSAEMPDATLATLKIQPSEPRDSAVYFCASAHQAGTEAFFGQGTRLTVV.

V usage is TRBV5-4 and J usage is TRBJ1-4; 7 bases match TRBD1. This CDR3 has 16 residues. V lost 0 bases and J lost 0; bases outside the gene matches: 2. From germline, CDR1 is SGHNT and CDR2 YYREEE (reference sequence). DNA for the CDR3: TGTGCCAGCAGCTTGGCCGGGACAGCAACTAATGAAAAACTGTTTTTT. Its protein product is CASSLAGTATNEKLFF.

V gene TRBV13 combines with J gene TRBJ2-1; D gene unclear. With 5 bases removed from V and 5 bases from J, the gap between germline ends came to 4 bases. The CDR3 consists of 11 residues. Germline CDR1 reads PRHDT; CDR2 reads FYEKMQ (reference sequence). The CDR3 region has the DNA TGTGCCAGCAGCCGAGACAATGAGCAGTTCTTC. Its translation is CASSRDNEQFF.

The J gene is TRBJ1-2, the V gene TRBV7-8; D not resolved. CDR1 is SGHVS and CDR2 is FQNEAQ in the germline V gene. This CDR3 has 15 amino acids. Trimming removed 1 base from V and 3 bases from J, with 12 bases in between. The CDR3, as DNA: TGTGCCAGCAGCTTAGATCGGGTGGATTACTATGGCTACACCTTC. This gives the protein CASSLDRVDYYGYTF.

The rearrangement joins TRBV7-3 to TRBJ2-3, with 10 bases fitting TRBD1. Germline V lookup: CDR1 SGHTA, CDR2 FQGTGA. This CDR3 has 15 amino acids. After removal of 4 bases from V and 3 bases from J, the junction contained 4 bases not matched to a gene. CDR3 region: CASSSTGGETDTQYF. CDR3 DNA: TGTGCCAGCAGCTCGACAGGGGGCGAGACAGATACGCAGTATTTT.

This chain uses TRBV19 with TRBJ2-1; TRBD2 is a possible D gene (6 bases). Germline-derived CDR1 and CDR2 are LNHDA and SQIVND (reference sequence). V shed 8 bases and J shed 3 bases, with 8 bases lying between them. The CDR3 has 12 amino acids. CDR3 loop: CASSTSYNEQFF. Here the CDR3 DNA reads TGTGCCAGTTCGACTAGCTACAATGAGCAGTTCTTC.

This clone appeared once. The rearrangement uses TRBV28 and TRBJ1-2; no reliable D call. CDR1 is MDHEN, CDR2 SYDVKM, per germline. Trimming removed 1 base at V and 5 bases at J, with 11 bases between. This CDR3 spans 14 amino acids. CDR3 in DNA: TGTGCCAGCAGTTTATCGGGAAAGGGATATGGCTACACCTTC. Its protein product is CASSLSGKGYGYTF.

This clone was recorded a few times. The CDR3 loop is CASSEYGTGEVYGYTF. For the CDR3, the DNA is TGTGCCAGCAGTGAATACGGGACAGGGGAGGTCTATGGCTACACCTTC. J is TRBJ1-2 and V is TRBV25-1, with 10 bases fitting TRBD1. Germline trimming cut 0 bases from V and 4 bases from J; bases unmatched to any gene: 5. This CDR3 has 16 residues. CDR1 is MGHDK, CDR2 SYGVNS, per germline.

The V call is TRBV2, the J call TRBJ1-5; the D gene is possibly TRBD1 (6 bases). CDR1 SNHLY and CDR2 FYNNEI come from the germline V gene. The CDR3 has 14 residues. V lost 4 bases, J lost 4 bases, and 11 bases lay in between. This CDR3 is CASSGFTGNQPQHF. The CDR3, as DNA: TGTGCCAGCAGTGGCTTTACAGGGAATCAGCCCCAGCATTTT.

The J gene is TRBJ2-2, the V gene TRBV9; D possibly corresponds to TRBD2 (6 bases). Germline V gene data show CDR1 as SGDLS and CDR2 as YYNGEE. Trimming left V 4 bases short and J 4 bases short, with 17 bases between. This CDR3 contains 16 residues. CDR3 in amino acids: CASSPRGAEPTGELFF. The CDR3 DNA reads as TGTGCCAGCAGCCCTCGCGGGGCCGAACCCACCGGGGAGCTGTTTTTT.

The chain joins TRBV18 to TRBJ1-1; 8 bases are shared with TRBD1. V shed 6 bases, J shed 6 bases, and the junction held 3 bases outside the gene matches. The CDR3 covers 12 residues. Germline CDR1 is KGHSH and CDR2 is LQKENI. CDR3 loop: CASSVTGAEAFF. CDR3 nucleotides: TGTGCCAGCTCGGTGACAGGGGCTGAAGCTTTCTTT.

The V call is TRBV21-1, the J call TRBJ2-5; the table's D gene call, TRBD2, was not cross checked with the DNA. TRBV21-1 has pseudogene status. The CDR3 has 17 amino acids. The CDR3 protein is CASTQGLAGLGRETQYF. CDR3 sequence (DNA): TGTGCCAGCACCCAGGGACTAGCGGGCCTAGGACGAGAGACCCAGTACTTC.

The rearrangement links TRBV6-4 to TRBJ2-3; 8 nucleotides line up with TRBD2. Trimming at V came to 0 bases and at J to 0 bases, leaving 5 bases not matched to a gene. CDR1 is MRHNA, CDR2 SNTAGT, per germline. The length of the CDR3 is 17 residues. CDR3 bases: TGTGCCAGCAGTGACTCCGCAACTAGCGGCAGCACAGATACGCAGTATTTT. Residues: CASSDSATSGSTDTQYF.

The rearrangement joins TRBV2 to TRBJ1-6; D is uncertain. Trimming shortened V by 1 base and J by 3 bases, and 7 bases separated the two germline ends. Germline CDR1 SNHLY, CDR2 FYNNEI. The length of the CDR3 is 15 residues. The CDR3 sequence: CASSEVGSYNSPLHF. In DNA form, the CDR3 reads TGTGCCAGCAGTGAAGTTGGGAGCTATAATTCACCCCTCCACTTT.

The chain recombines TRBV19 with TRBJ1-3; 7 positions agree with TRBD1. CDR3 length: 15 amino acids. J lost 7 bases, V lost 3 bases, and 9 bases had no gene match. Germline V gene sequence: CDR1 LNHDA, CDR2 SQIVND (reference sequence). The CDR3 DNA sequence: TGTGCCAGTAGTATCGGTACAGGGGCACCGAACACCATATATTTT. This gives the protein CASSIGTGAPNTIYF. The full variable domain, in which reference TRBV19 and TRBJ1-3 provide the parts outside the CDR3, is DGGITQSPKYLFRKEGQNVTLSCEQNLNHDAMYWYRQDPGQGLRLIYYSQIVNDFQKGDIAEGYSVSREKKESFPLTVTSAQKNPTAFYLCASSIGTGAPNTIYFGEGSWLTVV.

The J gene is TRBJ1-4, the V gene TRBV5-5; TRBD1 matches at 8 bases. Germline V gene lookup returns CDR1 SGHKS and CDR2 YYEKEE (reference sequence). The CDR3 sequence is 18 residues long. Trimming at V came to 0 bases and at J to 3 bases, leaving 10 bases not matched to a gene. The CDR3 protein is CASSLVARVQGANEKLFF. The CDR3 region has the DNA TGTGCCAGCAGCTTGGTCGCCAGGGTACAGGGGGCTAATGAAAAACTGTTTTTT.

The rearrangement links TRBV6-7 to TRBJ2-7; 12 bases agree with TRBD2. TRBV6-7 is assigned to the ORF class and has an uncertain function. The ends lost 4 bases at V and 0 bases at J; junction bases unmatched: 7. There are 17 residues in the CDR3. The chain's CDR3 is CASSCGLAGTFSYEQYV. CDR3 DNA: TGTGCCAGCAGTTGTGGACTAGCGGGGACCTTCTCCTACGAGCAGTACGTC.

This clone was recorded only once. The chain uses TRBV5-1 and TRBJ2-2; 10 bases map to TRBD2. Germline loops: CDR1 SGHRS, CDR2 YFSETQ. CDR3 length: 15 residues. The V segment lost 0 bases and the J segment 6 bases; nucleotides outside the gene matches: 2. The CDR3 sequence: CASSLEAGGAGELFF. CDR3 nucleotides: TGCGCCAGCAGCTTGGAAGCGGGAGGGGCCGGGGAGCTGTTTTTT.

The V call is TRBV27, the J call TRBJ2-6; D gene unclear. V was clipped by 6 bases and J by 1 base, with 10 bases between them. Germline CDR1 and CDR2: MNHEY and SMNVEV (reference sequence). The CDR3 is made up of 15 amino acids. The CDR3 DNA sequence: TGTGCCAGCAGACCTACAGTTTCTGGGGCCAACGTCCTGACTTTC. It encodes CASRPTVSGANVLTF.

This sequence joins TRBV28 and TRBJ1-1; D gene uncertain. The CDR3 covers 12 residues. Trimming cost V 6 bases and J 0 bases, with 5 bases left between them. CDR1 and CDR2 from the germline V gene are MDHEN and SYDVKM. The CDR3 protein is CASSAMNTEAFF. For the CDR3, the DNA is TGTGCCAGCAGCGCGATGAACACTGAAGCTTTCTTT.

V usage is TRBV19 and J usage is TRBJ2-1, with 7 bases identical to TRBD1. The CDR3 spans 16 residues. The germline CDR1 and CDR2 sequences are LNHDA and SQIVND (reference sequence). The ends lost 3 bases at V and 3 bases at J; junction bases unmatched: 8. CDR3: CASSIPTDRDYNEQFF. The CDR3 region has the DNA TGTGCCAGTAGTATCCCCACCGACAGGGACTACAATGAGCAGTTCTTC. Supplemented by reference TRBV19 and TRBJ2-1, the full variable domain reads DGGITQSPKYLFRKEGQNVTLSCEQNLNHDAMYWYRQDPGQGLRLIYYSQIVNDFQKGDIAEGYSVSREKKESFPLTVTSAQKNPTAFYLCASSIPTDRDYNEQFFGPGTRLTVL.

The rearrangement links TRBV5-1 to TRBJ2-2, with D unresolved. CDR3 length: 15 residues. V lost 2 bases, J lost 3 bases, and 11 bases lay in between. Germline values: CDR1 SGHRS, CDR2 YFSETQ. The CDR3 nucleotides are TGCGCCAGCAGCTTACTGGAACGGGACACCGGGGAGCTGTTTTTT. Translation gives CASSLLERDTGELFF. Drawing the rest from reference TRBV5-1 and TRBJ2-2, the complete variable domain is KAGVTQTPRYLIKTRGQQVTLSCSPISGHRSVSWYQQTPGQGLQFLFEYFSETQRNKGNFPGRFSGRQFSNSRSEMNVSTLELGDSALYLCASSLLERDTGELFFGEGSRLTVL.

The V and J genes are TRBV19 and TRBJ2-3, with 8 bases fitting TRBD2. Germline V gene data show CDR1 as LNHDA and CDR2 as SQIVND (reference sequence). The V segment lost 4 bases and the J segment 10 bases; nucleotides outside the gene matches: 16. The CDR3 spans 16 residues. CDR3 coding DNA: TGTGCCAGTAGTAAAGAACTAGCGGCCTCACAGGTGGCGCAGTATTTT. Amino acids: CASSKELAASQVAQYF.

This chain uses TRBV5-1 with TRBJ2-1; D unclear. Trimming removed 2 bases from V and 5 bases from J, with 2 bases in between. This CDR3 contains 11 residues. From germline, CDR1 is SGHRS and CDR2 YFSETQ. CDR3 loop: CASSFDNEQFF. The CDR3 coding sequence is TGCGCCAGCAGCTTCGACAATGAGCAGTTCTTC.

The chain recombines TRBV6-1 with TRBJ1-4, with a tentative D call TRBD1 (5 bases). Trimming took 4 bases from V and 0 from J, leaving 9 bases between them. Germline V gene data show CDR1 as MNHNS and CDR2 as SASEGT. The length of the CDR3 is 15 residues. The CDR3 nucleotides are TGTGCCAGCAGTGCAAAGACAGCAACTAATGAAAAACTGTTTTTT. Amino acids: CASSAKTATNEKLFF.

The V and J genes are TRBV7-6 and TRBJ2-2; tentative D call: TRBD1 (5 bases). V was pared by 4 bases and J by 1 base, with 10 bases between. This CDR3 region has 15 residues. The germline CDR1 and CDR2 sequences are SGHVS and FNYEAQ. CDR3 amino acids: CASSSDIMNTGELFF. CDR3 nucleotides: TGTGCCAGCAGCTCGGACATAATGAACACCGGGGAGCTGTTTTTT.

CDR3 sequence: CASSTHSGQETQYF. The CDR3 DNA reads TGTGCCAGCAGTACCCATAGCGGACAAGAGACCCAGTACTTC. The chain carries TRBV27 and TRBJ2-5; D perhaps matches TRBD2 (6 bases). The V gene's germline CDR1 is MNHEY and CDR2 SMNVEV (reference sequence). The CDR3 is 14 amino acids. The ends were cut back, 5 bases at V and 2 bases at J, with 12 bases in the middle.

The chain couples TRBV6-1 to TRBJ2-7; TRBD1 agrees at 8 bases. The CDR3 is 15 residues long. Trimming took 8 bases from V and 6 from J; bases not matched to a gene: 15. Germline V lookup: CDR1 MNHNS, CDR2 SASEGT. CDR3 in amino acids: CASAALTGALTEQYV. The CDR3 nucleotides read TGTGCCAGCGCCGCTCTGACAGGGGCCCTCACCGAGCAGTACGTC.

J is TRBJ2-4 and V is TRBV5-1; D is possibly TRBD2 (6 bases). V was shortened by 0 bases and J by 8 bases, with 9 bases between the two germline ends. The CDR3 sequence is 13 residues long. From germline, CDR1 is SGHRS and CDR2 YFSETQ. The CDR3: CASSLGGEDIQYF. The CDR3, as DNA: TGCGCCAGCAGCTTGGGTGGGGAGGACATTCAGTACTTC. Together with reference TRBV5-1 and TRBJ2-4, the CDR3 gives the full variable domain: KAGVTQTPRYLIKTRGQQVTLSCSPISGHRSVSWYQQTPGQGLQFLFEYFSETQRNKGNFPGRFSGRQFSNSRSEMNVSTLELGDSALYLCASSLGGEDIQYFGAGTRLSVL.